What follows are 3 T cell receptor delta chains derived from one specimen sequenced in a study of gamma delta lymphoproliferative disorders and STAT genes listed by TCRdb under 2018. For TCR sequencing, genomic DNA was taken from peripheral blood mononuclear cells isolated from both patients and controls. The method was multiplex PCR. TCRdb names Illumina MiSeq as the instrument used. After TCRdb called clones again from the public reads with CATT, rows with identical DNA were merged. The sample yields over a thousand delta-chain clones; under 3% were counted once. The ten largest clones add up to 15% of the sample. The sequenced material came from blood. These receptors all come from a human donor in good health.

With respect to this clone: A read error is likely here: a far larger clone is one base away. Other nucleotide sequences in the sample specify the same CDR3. Written as DNA, the CDR3 is TGTGCCTGCGACACCGTCCCCTTGGGGGATACAAAGGTGACCGATAAACTCATCTTT. This gives the protein CACDTVPLGDTKVTDKLIF. The genes are TRDV2 and TRDJ1; 10 bases map to TRDD3. Germline values: CDR1 GEAIGNYY, CDR2 EKD. CDR3 length: 19 amino acids.

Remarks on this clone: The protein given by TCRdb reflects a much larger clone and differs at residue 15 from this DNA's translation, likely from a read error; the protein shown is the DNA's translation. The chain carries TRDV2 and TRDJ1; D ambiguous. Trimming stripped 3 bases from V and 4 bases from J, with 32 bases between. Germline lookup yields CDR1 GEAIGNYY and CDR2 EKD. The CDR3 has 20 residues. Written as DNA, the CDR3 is TGTGCCTGTGACGTCCATTACCCGATCGTAGGGGCCCACCGCATCGATAAACTCATCTTT. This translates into CACDVHYPIVGAHRIDKLIF.

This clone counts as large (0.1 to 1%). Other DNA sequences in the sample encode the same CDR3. The CDR3 spells CAILRLGGDTDKLIF. The CDR3 DNA sequence: TGTGCTATACTCCGGCTGGGGGGCGACACCGATAAACTCATCTTT. No V gene was called, though TRDJ1 was called as the J gene; the D call in the table, TRDD3, was not verified against the DNA. The CDR3 length is 15 residues.